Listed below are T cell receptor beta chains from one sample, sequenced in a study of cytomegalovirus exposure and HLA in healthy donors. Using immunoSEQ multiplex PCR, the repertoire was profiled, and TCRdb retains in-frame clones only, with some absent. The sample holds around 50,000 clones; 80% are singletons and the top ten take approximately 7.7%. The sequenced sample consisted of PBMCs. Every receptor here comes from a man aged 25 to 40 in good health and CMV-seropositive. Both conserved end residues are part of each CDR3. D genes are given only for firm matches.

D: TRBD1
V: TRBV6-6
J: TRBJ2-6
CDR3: CASRTGAGANVLTF

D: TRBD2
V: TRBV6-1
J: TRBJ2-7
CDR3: CASRSPGGSYEQYF

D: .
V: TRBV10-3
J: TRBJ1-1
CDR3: CAITDRALRNTEAFF

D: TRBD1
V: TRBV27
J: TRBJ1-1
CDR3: CASRNKQGLAEAFF

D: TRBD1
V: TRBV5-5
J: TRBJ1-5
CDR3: CASSPGGQVVDQPQHF

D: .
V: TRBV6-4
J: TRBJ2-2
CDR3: CASSKTGRGNTGELFF

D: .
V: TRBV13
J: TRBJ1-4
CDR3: CASSPPGDKLFF

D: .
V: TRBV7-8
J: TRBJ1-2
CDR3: CASSLSGAGGYTF

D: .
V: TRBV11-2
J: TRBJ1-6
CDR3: CASSLEGVGSPLHF

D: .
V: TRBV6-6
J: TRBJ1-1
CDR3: CASSFGQQNTEAFF

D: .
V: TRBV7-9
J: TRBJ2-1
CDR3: CASSLDGIRGAYNEQFF

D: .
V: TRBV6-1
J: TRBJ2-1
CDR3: CASKDLATDEQFF

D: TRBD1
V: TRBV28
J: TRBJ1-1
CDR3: CASSLFRRTGVSTEAFF

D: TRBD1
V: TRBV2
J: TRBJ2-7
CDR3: CASSAGQGAYEQYF

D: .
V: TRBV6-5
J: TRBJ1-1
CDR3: CASSYEVNTEAFF

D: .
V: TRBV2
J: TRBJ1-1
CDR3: CASSEAPSQGAEAFF

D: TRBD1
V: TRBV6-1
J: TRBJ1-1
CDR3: CASKIQGARTEAFF

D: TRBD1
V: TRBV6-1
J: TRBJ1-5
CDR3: CASIRTGGNQPQHF

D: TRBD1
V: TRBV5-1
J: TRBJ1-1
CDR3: CASSLGKQGDTEAFF

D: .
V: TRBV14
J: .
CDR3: CASSQEREFPYEQYF

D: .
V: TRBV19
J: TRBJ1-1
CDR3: CASSIKRRIQNTEAFF

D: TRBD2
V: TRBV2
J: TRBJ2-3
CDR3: CASSDIGDSGGTDTQYF

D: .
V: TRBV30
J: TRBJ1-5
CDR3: CAWSVGRGYQPQHF

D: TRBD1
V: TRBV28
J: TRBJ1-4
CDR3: CVSLSGGREKLFF

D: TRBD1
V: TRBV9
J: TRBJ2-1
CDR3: CASSPGGAMGDEQFF

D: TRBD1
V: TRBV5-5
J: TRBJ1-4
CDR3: CASSWDREKLFF

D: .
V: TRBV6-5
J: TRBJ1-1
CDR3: CASSYSGDFGSSFF

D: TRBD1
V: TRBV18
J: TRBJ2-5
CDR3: CASSPGKFETGAGTQYF

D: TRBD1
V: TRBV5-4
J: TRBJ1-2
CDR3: CASSWGTGGNGYTF

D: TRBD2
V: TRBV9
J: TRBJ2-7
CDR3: CASSAPGGYEQYF

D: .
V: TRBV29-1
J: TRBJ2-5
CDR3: CSVKGLTLNQETQYF

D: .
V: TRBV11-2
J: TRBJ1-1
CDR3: CASRRLSGMNTEAFF

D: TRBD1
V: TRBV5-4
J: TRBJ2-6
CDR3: CASSSLDRGPGANVLTF

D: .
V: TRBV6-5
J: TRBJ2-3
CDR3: CASPWADTQYF

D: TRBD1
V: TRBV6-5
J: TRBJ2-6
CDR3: CASSLTGTGANVLTF